The clone carrying this T cell receptor (beta chain) was counted ten times or more. As yet, its antigen is unknown. MiXCR, run by TCRdb on the 5' RACE reads, gives a single entry per CDR3 protein. The table has about 120,000 distinct CDR3 sequences, roughly 3.4% seen once; the top ten hold 1.3%. These data are taken from a study of neurological immune-mediated disorders. Trimming shortened V by 0 bases and J by 1 base, and 9 bases separated the two germline ends. CDR1 is LGHNA, CDR2 YSLEER, per germline. The CDR3 loop spans 15 amino acids. Overall study results and limits: None of the CDR3 amino acid sequences in expanded clones turned up in more than one subject, which points to private repertoires in all groups.

The sequenced sample was PBMCs. The chain recombines TRBV4-3 with TRBJ1-1; no firm D call. The sequence derives from a woman aged 25 to 39 with multiple sclerosis. CDR3 DNA: TGCGCCAGCAGCCAAGATGTACTGGCGAACACTGAAGCTTTCTTT. As protein: CASSQDVLANTEAFF.